This TCR beta chain was observed in a study of CD8 T cells in Susac syndrome. Overall study findings and caveats: Acknowledgment was made by the study that its TCR sequencing and HLA analysis involved a relatively small number of individuals.

Random hexamers were used to reverse transcribe an amount of about 0.45 to 1 ug RNA. The amplification used immunoSEQ multiplex PCR on TCR beta CDR3; it spanned 54 Vbeta and 13 Jbeta. TCRdb called the immunoSEQ multiplex PCR reads again in MiXCR, with one record for every CDR3 protein. The table records about 76,000 distinct CDR3 sequences, about 91% of them present only once. From blood CD8+ and CD4+ T cells, TCR beta sequences were generated. The multiple sclerosis controls consisted of treatment-naive patients with relapsing-remitting disease, either stable or active. With V trimmed by 1 base and J by 7 bases, 6 bases remained unmatched. Germline assignment: CDR1 DFQATT and CDR2 SNEGSKA (reference sequence). The CDR3 is made up of 13 amino acids. On this clonotype itself: Its target is not known.

V is TRBV20-1 and J is TRBJ2-7; TRBD2 agrees at 8 bases. The sample was CD8+ T cells from PBMCs. The receptor's source is a human donor with multiple sclerosis. In nucleotides, the CDR3 is TGCAGTGCTAGAGCAAGCGGGAGCAGGGAGCAGTACTTC. It translates to CSARASGSREQYF.